This record covers a single T cell receptor (beta chain). The clone's antigen remains unknown. No per-base quality is available; no much larger clone lies one base away. To demonstrate the VDJtools post-analysis software, TCR beta repertoires were profiled from the peripheral blood of 10 to 15 young patients with multiple sclerosis. The multiple sclerosis patients were children and adolescents ranging in age from about 6 to 17 years. This sample is drawn from a study of post-analysis software for immune sequencing data (dated by TCRdb to the mid-2010s). Broadly, across the study: Relapsing-remitting, secondary progressive and progressive-relapsing multiple sclerosis were recorded as disease courses, and subtype annotation was lacking for some patients. The patient repertoires were set against ten to eleven previously published healthy control repertoires from donors whose ages ranged from roughly 6 to 26 years. A subset of samples was prepared in parallel using single-end sample barcoding, then pooled and co-amplified after Illumina adapter ligation.

The CDR3 starts with the cysteine, ends with the phenylalanine, and has 14 residues. CDR3 DNA is the only sequence kept; it has 42 bases, read in frame from the first base. The germline V gene supplies CDR1 MDHEN and CDR2 SYDVKM. The research as a whole found: Compared with controls, multiple sclerosis patients had significantly lower normalized Chao1 diversity, a finding suggesting substantial peripheral T-cell clonal expansion. Direct clustering with F measure showed strong co-clustering of samples prepared in the same batch, prompting a batch-effect correction. Four or five TRBV segments, including TRBV5-6, TRBV5-1 and TRBV20-1, were significantly more frequent in patients than controls. The control group was slightly older than the multiple sclerosis patient group.

The library was prepared using PCR. Sequencing used an Illumina HiSeq 2500. Unique molecular identifiers were incorporated into TCR beta cDNA libraries to reduce PCR and sequencing biases. Roughly 0.5 million cDNA molecules were obtained per 1 to 10 million input T cells, so each molecule approximated one T cell. The patient libraries were prepared and sequenced using the same protocol as the earlier healthy control dataset. Within a given batch, samples were prepared together, multiplexed and sequenced on the same HiSeq lane. As for the authors' bioinformatics: MIGEC handled the raw barcoded reads, throwing out single-read molecular identifier groups before consensus assembly and CDR3 extraction. Clonotype tables were post-analysed with VDJtools, and diversity was normalized by down-sampling all datasets to the smallest sample size. To correct batch-related cross-sample contamination, repertoire overlap clustering matched CDR3 amino acid sequences but not nucleotide sequences. The public reads were reprocessed in TCRdb via fastp at Q25 and MiXCR, keeping in-frame beta chains. Rows with one shared CDR3 protein collapse into an entry with the most common genes and DNA. The V and J calls reflect TCRdb's pipeline rather than the authors' work. This sample holds about 770,000 distinct CDR3 sequences; 40% to 55% were observed only once. The biggest ten clones account for roughly 4.4% of the sample.

The sample consisted of blood. This sequence originates from a girl aged 10-17 years with multiple sclerosis. This receptor chain uses TRBV28 and TRBJ2-7; TRBD2 is a possible D gene, resting on 6 matching bases. The DNA end is more similar to TRBJ2-5, so the J call may be wrong. This receptor carries the CDR3 CASSLAGWEETQYF. The DNA is TGTGCCAGCAGTTTAGCGGGGTGGGAAGAGACCCAGTACTTC.